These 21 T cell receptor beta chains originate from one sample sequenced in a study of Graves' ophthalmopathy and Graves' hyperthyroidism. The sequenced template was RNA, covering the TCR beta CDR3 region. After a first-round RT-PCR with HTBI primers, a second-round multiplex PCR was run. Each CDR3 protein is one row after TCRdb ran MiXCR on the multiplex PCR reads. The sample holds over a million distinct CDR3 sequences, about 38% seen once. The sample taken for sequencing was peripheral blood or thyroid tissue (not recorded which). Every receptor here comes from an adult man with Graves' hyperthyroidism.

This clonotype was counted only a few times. The CDR3 reads CASSLTRTDRYEQYF. CDR3 in DNA: TGTGCCAGCAGCTTGACAAGGACAGATCGCTACGAGCAGTACTTC. The chain links TRBV5-8 to TRBJ2-7; a possible D gene is TRBD1 (6 bases). Germline V lookup: CDR1 SGHTS, CDR2 YDEGEE. Trimming left V 1 base short and J 3 bases short, with 14 bases between. The CDR3 spans 15 residues.

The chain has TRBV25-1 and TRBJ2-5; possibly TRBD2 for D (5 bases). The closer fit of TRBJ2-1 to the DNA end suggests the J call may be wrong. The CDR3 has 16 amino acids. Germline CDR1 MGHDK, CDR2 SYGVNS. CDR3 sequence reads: CASSESAGRSDNEQFF. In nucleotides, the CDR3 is TGTGCCAGCAGTGAATCGGCGGGCCGGTCCGACAATGAGCAGTTCTTC.

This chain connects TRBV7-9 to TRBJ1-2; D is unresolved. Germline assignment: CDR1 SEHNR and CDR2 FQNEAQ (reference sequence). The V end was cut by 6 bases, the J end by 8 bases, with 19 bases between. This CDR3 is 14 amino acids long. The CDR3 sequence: CASSFATPTAGYTF. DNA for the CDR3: TGTGCCAGCAGTTTTGCGACCCCTACGGCGGGCTACACCTTC.

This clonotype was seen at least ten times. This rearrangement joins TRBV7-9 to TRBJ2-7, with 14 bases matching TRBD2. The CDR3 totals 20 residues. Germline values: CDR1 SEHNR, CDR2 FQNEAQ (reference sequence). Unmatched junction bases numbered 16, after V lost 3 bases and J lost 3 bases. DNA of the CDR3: TGTGCCAGCAGCTTCGCCTCGACTGGGACTAGCGGGAGTTCGGGCTACGAGCAGTACTTC. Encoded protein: CASSFASTGTSGSSGYEQYF.

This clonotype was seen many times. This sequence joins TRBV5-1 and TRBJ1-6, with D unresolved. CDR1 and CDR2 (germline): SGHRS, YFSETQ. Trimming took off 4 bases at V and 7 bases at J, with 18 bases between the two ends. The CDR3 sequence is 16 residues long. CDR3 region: CASSLSGPAGNSPLHF. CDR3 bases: TGCGCCAGCAGCCTGTCGGGCCCGGCGGGGAATTCACCCCTCCACTTT.

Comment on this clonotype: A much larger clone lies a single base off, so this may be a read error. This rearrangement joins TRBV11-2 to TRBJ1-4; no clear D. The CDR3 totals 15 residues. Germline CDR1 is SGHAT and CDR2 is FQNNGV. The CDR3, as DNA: TGTGCCAGCAGCTCAACCGGACGGGATAATGAAAAACTGCTTTTT. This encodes CASSSTGRDNEKLLF.

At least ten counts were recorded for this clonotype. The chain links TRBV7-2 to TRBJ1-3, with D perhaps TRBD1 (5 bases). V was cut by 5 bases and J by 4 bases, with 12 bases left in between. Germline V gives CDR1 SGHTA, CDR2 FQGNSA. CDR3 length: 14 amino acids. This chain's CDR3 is CASSQQGSGNTIYF. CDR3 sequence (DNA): TGTGCCAGCAGCCAGCAGGGATCGGGAAACACCATATATTTT.

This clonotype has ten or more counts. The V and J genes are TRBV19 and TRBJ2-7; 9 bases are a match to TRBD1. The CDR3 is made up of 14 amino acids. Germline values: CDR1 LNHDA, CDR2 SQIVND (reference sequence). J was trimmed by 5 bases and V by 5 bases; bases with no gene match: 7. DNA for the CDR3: TGTGCCAGTAGTGGCGGACAGGGGTTCGACGAGCAGTACTTC. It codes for CASSGGQGFDEQYF. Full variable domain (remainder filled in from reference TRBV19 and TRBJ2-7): DGGITQSPKYLFRKEGQNVTLSCEQNLNHDAMYWYRQDPGQGLRLIYYSQIVNDFQKGDIAEGYSVSREKKESFPLTVTSAQKNPTAFYLCASSGGQGFDEQYFGPGTRLTVT.

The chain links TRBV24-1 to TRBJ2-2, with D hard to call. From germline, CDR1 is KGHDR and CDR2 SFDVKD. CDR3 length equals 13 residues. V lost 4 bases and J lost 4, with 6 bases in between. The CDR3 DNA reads TGTGCCACCAGTGAGATTGTCACCGGGGAGCTGTTTTTT. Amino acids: CATSEIVTGELFF.

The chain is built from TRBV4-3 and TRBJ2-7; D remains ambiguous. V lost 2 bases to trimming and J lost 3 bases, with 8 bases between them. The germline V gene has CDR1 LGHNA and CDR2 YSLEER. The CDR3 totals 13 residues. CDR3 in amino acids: CASSQFDLYEQYF. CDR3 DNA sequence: TGCGCCAGCAGCCAATTTGACCTCTACGAGCAGTACTTC.

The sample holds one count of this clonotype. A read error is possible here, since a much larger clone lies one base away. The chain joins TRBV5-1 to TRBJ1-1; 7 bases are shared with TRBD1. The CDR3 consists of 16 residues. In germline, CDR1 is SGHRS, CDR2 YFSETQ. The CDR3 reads CAGSLRRGPGNTEAFF. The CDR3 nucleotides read TGCGCCGGCAGCTTGCGTAGGGGGCCGGGGAACACTGAAGCTTTCTTT. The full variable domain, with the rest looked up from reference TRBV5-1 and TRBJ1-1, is KAGVTQTPRYLIKTRGQQVTLSCSPISGHRSVSWYQQTPGQGLQFLFEYFSETQRNKGNFPGRFSGRQFSNSRSEMNVSTLELGDSALYLCAGSLRRGPGNTEAFFGQGTRLTVV.

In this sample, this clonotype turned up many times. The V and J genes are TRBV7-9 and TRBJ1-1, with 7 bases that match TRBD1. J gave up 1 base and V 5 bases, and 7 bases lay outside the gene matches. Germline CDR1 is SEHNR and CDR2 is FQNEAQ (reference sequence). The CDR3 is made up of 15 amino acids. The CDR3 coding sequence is TGTGCCAGCAGCCCCCCGGGGACAGCGAACACTGAAGCTTTCTTT. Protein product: CASSPPGTANTEAFF.

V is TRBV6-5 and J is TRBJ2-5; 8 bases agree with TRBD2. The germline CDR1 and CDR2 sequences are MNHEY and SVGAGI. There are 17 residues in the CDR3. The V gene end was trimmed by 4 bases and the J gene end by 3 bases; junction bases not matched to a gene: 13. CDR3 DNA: TGTGCCAGCAGTTGGCCGACTTGGGTAGCGGGGAAAGAGACCCAGTACTTC. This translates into CASSWPTWVAGKETQYF.

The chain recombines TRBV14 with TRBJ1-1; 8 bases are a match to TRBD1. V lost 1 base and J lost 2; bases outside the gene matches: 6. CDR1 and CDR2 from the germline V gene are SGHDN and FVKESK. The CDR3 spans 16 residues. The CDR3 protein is CASSQGQGLFNTEAFF. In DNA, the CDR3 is TGTGCCAGCAGCCAAGGACAGGGGCTATTCAACACTGAAGCTTTCTTT.

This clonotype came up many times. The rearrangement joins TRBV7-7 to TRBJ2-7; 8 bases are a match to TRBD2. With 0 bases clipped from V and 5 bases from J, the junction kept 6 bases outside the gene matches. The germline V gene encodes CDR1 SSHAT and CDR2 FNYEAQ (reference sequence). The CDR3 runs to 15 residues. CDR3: CASSLAPGGAHEQYF. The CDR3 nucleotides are TGTGCCAGCAGCTTAGCGCCGGGAGGGGCGCACGAGCAGTACTTC.

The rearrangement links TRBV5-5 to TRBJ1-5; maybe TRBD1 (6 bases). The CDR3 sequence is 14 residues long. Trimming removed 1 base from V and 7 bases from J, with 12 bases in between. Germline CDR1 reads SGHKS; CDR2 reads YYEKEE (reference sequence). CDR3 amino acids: CASSLRGEWQPQHF. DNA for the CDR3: TGTGCCAGCAGCTTGAGGGGGGAGTGGCAGCCCCAGCATTTT.

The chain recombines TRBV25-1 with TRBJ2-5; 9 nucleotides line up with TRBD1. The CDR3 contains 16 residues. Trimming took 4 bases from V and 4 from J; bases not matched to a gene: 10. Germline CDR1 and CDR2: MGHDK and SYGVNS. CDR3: CASSGGPGQGIETQYF. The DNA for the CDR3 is TGTGCCAGCAGTGGGGGGCCGGGACAGGGTATAGAGACCCAGTACTTC.

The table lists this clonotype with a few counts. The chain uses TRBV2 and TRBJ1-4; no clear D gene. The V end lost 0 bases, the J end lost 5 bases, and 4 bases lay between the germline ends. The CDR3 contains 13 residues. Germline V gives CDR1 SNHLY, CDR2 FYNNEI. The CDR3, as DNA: TGTGCCAGCAGTGAAGCGGAGAATGAAAAACTGTTTTTT. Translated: CASSEAENEKLFF.

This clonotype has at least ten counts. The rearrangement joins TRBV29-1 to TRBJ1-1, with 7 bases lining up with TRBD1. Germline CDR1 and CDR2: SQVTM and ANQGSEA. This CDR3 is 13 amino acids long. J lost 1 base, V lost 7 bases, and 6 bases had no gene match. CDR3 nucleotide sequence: TGCAGCGCCACGACAGGGACGAACACTGAAGCTTTCTTT. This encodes CSATTGTNTEAFF.

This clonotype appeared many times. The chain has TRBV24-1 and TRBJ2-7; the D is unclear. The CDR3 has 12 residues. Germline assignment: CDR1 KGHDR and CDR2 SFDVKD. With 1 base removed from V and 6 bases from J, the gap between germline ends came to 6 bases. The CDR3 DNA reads TGTGCCACCAGTGATTTCGTGGGCGAGCAGTACTTC. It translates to CATSDFVGEQYF.

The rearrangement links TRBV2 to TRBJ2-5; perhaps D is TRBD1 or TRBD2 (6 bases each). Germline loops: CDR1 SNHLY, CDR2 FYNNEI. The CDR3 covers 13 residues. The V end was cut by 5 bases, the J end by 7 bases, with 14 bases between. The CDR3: CASSLEGGLTQYF. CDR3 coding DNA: TGTGCCAGCAGTTTGGAGGGGGGCCTGACCCAGTACTTC.